This TCR beta chain is from a study of STAT5B mutations in CD4+ large granular lymphocyte leukemia. A single count supports this clone. The antigen is undetermined. Profiling relied on immunoSEQ multiplex PCR, and the TCRdb table lists in-frame clones only, not all of them. The data contain 25,000 to 30,000 clones, about four fifths of them singletons. With V trimmed by 4 bases and J by 0 bases, 11 bases remained unmatched. CDR1 SGHTS and CDR2 YDEGEE come from the germline V gene. The CDR3 runs 17 residues. Study-level results: Patient CD4-sorted repertoires stayed more clonal than healthy ones after leukemic-clone removal.

The rearrangement links TRBV5-8 to TRBJ1-1; 8 nucleotides agree with TRBD1. The origin of this receptor is a human donor in good health. Sequencing was carried out using CD4+ T cells from blood buffy coats. The DNA for the CDR3 is TGTGCCAGCAGCCATTCATACAGGGGGACTATGAACACTGAAGCTTTCTTT. It specifies CASSHSYRGTMNTEAFF.